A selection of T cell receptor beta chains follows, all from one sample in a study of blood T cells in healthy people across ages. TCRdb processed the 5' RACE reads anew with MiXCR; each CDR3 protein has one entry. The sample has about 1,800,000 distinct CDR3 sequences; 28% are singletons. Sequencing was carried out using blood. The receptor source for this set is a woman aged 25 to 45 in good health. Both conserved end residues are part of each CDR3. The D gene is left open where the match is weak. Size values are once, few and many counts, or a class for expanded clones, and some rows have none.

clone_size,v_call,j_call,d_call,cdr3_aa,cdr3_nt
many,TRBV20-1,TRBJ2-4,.,CSARDFQNIQYF,TGCAGTGCACGGGACTTCCAAAACATTCAGTACTTC
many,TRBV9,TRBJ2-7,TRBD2,CASSVTTSGIYEQYF,TGTGCCAGCAGCGTAACAACTAGCGGAATCTACGAGCAGTACTTC
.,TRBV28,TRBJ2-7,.,CASSEAARTTSYEQYF,TGTGCCAGCAGTGAAGCGGCCCGGACTACTTCCTACGAGCAGTACTTC
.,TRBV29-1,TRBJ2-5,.,CSVGPGPQETQYF,TGCAGCGTTGGTCCGGGACCCCAAGAGACCCAGTACTTC
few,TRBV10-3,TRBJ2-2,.,CAVSEWRPDTGELFF,TGTGCCGTCAGTGAGTGGCGGCCGGACACCGGGGAGCTGTTTTTT
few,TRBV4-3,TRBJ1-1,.,CASSLAGLPEAFF,TGCGCCAGCAGCCTTGCGGGACTCCCCGAAGCTTTCTTT
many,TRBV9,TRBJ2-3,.,CASSPQEDTQYF,TGTGCCAGCAGCCCTCAAGAAGATACGCAGTATTTT
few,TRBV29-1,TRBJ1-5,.,CSVADSGHPQHF,TGCAGCGTTGCGGACAGTGGCCACCCCCAGCATTTT
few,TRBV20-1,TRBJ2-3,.,CSARILTDTQYF,TGCAGTGCTAGAATCCTCACAGATACGCAGTATTTT
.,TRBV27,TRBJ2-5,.,CASSVEQDPETQYF,TGTGCCAGCAGTGTAGAACAGGACCCAGAGACCCAGTACTTC
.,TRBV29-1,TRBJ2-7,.,CSVMGSSYEQYF,TGCAGCGTTATGGGCAGTTCCTACGAGCAGTACTTC
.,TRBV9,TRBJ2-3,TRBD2,CASGAGGGHGTDTQYF,TGTGCCAGCGGCGCGGGGGGCGGCCACGGAACAGATACGCAGTATTTT
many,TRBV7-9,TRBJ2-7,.,CASSRPGPSYEQYF,TGTGCCAGCAGCCGACCTGGACCCAGCTACGAGCAGTACTTC
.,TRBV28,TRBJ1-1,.,CARGVNTEAFF,TGTGCCAGGGGGGTGAACACTGAAGCTTTCTTT
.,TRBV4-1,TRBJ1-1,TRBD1,CASSPEGQANTEAFF,TGCGCCAGCAGCCCAGAGGGACAGGCGAACACTGAAGCTTTCTTT
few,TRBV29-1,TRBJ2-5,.,CSVGRQANQETQYF,TGCAGCGTTGGGAGACAGGCCAACCAAGAGACCCAGTACTTC
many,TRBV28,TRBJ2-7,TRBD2,CASSSFSSGGILMIPYEQYF,TGTGCCAGCAGTTCGTTCTCTAGCGGGGGAATCCTCATGATCCCCTACGAGCAGTACTTC
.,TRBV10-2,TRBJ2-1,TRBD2,CASRVAGGRASYNEQFF,TGCGCCAGCAGGGTAGCGGGAGGGAGGGCCTCCTACAATGAGCAGTTCTTC
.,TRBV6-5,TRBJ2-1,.,CASRAPGHRIYNEQFF,TGTGCCAGCAGAGCCCCGGGACATCGGATTTACAATGAGCAGTTCTTC
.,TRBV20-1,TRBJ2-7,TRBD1,CRAEDRDYEQYF,TGCAGGGCGGAGGACAGGGACTACGAGCAGTACTTC
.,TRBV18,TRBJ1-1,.,CASSPTGPPNTEAFF,TGTGCCAGCTCACCAACGGGCCCCCCGAACACTGAAGCTTTCTTT
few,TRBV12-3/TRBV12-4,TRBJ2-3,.,CASSWTGRPTDTQYF,TGTGCCAGCAGTTGGACTGGAAGGCCCACAGATACGCAGTATTTT
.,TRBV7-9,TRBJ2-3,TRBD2,CASSLDGRADTQYF,TGTGCCAGCAGCTTGGACGGGAGGGCAGATACGCAGTATTTT
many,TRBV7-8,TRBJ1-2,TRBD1,CASSRGYHYGYTF,TGTGCCAGTTCCAGGGGGTATCACTATGGCTACACCTTC
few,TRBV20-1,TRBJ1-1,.,CSAIGDAEAFF,TGCAGTGCTATAGGGGACGCTGAAGCTTTCTTT
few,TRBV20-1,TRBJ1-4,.,CSAREGLMNEKLFF,TGCAGTGCTAGAGAGGGACTGATGAATGAAAAACTGTTTTTT
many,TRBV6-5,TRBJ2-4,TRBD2,CASSSRAGGNIQYF,TGTGCCAGCAGTTCCCGGGCGGGGGGAAACATTCAGTACTTC
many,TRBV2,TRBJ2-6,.,CASSKVGGANVLTF,TGTGCCAGCAGTAAGGTTGGTGGGGCCAACGTCCTGACTTTC
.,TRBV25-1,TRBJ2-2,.,CASSGIFNTGELFF,TGTGCCAGCAGCGGGATATTTAACACCGGGGAGCTGTTTTTT
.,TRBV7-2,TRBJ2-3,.,CASKGSNSDTQYF,TGTGCCAGCAAGGGGAGTAATTCAGATACGCAGTATTTT
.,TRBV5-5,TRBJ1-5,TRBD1,CASSLYGTGGDQPQHF,TGTGCCAGCAGCTTATACGGAACAGGGGGGGATCAGCCCCAGCATTTT
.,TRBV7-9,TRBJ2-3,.,CASSLRSDADTQYF,TGTGCCAGCAGCTTAAGGTCGGATGCAGATACGCAGTATTTT
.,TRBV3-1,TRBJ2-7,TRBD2,CASSQDRLAGGLSYEQYF,TGTGCCAGCAGCCAAGATCGATTGGCGGGGGGGCTCTCCTACGAGCAGTACTTC
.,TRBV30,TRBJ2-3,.,CAWSPVVGDTQYF,TGTGCCTGGAGTCCTGTGGTAGGAGATACGCAGTATTTT